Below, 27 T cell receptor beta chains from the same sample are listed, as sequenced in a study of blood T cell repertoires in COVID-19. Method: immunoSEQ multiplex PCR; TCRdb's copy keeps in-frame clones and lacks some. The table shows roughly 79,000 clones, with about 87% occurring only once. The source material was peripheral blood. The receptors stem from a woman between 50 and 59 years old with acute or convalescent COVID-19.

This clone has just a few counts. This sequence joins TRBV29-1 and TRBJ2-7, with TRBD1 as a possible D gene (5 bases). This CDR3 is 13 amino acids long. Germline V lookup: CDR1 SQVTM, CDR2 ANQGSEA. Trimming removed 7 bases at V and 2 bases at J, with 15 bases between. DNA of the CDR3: TGCAGCGGCATTGGGGCAGATACCTACGAGCAGTACTTC. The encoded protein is CSGIGADTYEQYF.

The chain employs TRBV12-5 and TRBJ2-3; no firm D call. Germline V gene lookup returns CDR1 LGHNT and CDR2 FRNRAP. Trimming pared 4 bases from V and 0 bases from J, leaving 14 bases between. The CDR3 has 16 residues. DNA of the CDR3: TGTGCTAGTGGTTCAGGCCGGCCCACAAGCACAGATACGCAGTATTTT. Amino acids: CASGSGRPTSTDTQYF.

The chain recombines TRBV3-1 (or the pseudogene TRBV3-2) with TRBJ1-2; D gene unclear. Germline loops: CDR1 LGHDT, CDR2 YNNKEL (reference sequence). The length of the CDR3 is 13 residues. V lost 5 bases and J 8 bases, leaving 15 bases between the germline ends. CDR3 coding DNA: TGTGCCAGCAGCGCCGCAGGTGTTGAAGGCTACACCTTC. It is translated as CASSAAGVEGYTF.

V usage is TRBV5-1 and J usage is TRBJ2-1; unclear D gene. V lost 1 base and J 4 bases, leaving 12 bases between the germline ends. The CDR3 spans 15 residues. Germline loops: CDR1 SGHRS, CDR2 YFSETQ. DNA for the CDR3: TGCGCCAGCAGCTTGACGGCGAGCGTTTACAATGAGCAGTTCTTC. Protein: CASSLTASVYNEQFF.

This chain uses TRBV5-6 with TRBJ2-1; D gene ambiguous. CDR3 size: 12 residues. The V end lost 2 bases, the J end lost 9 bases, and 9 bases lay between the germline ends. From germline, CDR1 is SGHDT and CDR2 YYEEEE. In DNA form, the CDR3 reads TGTGCCAGCAGCTTAATGTTCGGTGAGCAGTTCTTC. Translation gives CASSLMFGEQFF.

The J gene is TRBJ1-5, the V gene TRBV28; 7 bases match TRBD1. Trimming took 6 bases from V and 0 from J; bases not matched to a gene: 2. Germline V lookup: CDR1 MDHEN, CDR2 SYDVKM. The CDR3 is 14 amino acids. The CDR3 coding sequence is TGTGCCAGCAGCCAGGGGGGTAGCAATCAGCCCCAGCATTTT. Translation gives CASSQGGSNQPQHF.

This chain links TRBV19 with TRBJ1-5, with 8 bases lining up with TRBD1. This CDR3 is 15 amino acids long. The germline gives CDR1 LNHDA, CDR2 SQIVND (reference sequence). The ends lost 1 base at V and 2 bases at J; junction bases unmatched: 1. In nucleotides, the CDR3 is TGTGCCAGTAGTATAGTGACAGGGGGCAATCAGCCCCAGCATTTT. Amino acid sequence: CASSIVTGGNQPQHF.

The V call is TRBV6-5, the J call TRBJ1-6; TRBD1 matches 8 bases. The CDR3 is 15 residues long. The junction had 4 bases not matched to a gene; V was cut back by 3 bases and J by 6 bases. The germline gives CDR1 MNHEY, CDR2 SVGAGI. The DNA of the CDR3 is TGTGCCAGCAGTTATGGGACAGGCACTAATTCACCCCTCCACTTT. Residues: CASSYGTGTNSPLHF.

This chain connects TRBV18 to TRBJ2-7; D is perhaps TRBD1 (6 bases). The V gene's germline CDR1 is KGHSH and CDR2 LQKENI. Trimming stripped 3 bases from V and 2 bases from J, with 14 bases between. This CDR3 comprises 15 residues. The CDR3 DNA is TGTGCCAGCTCACCCCCTTCAGGGGCCGCCTACGAGCAGTACTTC. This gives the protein CASSPPSGAAYEQYF. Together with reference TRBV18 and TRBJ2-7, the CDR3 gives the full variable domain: NAGVMQNPRHLVRRRGQEARLRCSPMKGHSHVYWYRQLPEEGLKFMVYLQKENIIDESGMPKERFSAEFPKEGPSILRIQQVVRGDSAAYFCASSPPSGAAYEQYFGPGTRLTVT.

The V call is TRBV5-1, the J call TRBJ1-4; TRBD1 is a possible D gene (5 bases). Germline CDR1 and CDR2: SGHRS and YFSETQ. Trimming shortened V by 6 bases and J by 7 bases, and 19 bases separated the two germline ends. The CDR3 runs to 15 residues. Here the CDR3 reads CASKRGSGEGEKLFF. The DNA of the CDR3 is TGCGCCAGCAAAAGGGGCTCTGGGGAGGGTGAAAAACTGTTTTTT.

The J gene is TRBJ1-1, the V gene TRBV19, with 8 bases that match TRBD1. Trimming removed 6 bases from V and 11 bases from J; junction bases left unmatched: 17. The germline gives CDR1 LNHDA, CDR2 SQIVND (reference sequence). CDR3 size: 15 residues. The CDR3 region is CASRDTDRGGVQAFF. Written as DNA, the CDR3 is TGTGCCAGTAGGGACACCGACAGGGGTGGGGTGCAGGCTTTCTTT.

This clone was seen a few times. The CDR3 is CASSFPRQINQPQHF. As DNA, the CDR3 is TGTGCCAGCAGTTTTCCCCGACAGATCAATCAGCCCCAGCATTTT. The chain joins TRBV28 to TRBJ1-5; tentatively, D is TRBD1 (5 bases). Trimming shortened V by 3 bases and J by 3 bases, and 12 bases separated the two germline ends. Germline V gene sequence: CDR1 MDHEN, CDR2 SYDVKM. The CDR3 has 15 amino acids.

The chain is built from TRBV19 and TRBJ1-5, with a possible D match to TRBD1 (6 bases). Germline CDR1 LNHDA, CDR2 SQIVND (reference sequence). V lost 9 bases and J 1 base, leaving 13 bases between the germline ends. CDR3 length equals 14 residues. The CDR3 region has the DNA TGTGCCAGCTCCGACAGGAACAGCAATCAGCCCCAGCATTTT. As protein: CASSDRNSNQPQHF.

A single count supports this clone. Here the CDR3 reads CASSLQLGQGKAEAFF. The CDR3 coding sequence is TGTGCCAGCAGTCTTCAACTCGGACAGGGTAAGGCTGAAGCTTTCTTT. V and J are TRBV28 and TRBJ1-1, with 8 bases fitting TRBD1. Germline CDR1 MDHEN, CDR2 SYDVKM. The V segment lost 5 bases and the J segment 6 bases; nucleotides outside the gene matches: 14. This CDR3 region has 16 residues.

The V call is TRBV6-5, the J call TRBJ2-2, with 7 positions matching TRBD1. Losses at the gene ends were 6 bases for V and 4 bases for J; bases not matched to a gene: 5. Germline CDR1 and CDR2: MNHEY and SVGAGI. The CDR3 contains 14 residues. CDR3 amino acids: CASRDRVGTGELFF. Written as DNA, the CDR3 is TGTGCCAGCAGAGACAGGGTGGGCACCGGGGAGCTGTTTTTT.

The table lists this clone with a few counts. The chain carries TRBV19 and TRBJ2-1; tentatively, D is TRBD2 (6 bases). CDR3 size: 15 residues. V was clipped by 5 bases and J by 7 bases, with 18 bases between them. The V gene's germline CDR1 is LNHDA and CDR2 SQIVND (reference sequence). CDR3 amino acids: CASSVRETTKNEQFF. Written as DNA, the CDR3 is TGTGCCAGTAGTGTCCGGGAGACTACCAAAAATGAGCAGTTCTTC.

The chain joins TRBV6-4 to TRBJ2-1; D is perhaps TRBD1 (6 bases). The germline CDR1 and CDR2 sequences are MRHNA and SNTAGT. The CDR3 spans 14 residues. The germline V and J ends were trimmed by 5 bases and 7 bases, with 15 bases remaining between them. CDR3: CASSLGQRSNEQFF. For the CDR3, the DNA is TGTGCCAGCAGTCTTGGACAGAGAAGTAATGAGCAGTTCTTC.

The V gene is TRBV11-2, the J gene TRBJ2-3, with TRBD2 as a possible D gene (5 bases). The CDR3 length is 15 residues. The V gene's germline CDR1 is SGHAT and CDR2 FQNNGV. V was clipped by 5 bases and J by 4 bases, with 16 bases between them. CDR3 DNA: TGTGCCAGCAGCAGCTTTCCGGACTCTTCAGATACGCAGTATTTT. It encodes CASSSFPDSSDTQYF.

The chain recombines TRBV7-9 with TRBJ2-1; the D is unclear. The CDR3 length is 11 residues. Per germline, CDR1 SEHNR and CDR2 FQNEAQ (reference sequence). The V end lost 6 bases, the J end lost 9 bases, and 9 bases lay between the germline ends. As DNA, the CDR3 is TGTGCCAGCAGACTCACCATTGAGCAGTTCTTC. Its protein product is CASRLTIEQFF. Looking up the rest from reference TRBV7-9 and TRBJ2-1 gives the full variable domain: DTGVSQNPRHKITKRGQNVTFRCDPISEHNRLYWYRQTLGQGPEFLTYFQNEAQLEKSRLLSDRFSAERPKGSFSTLEIQRTEQGDSAMYLCASRLTIEQFFGPGTRLTVL.

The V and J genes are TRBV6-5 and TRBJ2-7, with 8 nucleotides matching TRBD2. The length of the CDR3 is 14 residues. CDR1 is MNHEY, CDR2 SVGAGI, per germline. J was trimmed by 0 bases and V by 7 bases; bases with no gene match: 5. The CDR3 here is CASNSGDSSYEQYF. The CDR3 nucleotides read TGTGCCAGCAATAGCGGGGATTCCTCCTACGAGCAGTACTTC.

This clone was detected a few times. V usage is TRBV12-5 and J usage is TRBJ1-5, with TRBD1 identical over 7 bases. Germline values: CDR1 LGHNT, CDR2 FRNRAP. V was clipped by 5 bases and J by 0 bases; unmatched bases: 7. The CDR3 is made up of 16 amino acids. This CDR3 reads CASGRDSWYSNQPQHF. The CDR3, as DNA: TGTGCTAGTGGTCGGGACAGCTGGTATAGCAATCAGCCCCAGCATTTT.

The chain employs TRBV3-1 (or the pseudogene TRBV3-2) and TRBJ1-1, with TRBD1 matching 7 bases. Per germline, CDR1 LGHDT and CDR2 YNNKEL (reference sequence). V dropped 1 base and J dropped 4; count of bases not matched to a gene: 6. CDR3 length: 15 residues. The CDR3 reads CASSQGRGLGTEAFF. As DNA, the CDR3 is TGTGCCAGCAGCCAAGGGAGGGGGCTTGGCACTGAAGCTTTCTTT.

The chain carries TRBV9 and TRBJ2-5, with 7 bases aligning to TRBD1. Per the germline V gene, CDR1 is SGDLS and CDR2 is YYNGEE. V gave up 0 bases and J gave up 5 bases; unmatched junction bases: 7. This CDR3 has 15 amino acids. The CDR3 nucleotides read TGTGCCAGCAGCGTAGAGGGACAGCCGAGGGAGACCCAGTACTTC. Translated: CASSVEGQPRETQYF.

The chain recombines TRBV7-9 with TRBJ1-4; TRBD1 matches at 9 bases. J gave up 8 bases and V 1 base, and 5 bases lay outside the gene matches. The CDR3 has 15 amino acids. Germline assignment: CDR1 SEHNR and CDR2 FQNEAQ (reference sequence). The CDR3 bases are TGTGCCAGCAGCTTAGAACAGGGGGCGAGGGAAAAACTGTTTTTT. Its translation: CASSLEQGAREKLFF.

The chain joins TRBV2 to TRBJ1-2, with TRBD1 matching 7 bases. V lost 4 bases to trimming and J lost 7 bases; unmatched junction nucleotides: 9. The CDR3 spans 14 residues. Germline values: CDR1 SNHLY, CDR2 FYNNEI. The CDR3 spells CASSVTGDISGYTF. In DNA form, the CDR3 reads TGTGCCAGCAGTGTCACAGGGGATATTTCTGGCTACACCTTC.

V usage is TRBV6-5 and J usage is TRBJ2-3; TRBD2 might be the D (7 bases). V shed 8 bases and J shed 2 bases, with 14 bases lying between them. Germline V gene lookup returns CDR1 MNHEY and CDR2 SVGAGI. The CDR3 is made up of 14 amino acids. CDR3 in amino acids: CASRGGGHTDTQYF. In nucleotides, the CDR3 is TGTGCCAGCCGGGGCGGGGGCCACACAGATACGCAGTATTTT.

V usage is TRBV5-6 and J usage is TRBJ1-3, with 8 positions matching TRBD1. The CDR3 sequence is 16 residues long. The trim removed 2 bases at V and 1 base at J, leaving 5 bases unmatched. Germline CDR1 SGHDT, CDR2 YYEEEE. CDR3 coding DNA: TGTGCCAGCAGCTTAGACAGGGGTTTTTCTGGAAACACCATATATTTT. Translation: CASSLDRGFSGNTIYF.